This T cell receptor (beta chain) was identified in a study of blood T cell repertoires in COVID-19. Turning to the study itself: Acute and convalescent COVID-19 samples came from the United States, Italy and Spain.

The table came from immunoSEQ multiplex PCR; TCRdb's copy has only in-frame clones and leaves some out. The repertoire includes fewer than 250,000 clones, roughly nine tenths of them detected once, and roughly a tenth sits in the top ten. About this clone: One junction end does not reproduce the germline sequence, and a read error may be involved.

Participants were placed into cohorts based on the clinical history they reported. This receptor was obtained from a man aged 25-45 years who had recovered from COVID-19. The sequenced sample was PBMCs or T cells enriched from blood (not recorded which).

The CDR3 loop reads CASSYTGNSEAFF. CDR3 sequence (DNA): TGTGCCAGCAGCTATACCGGGAACTCTGAAGCTTTCTTT. The chain combines TRBV7-2 with TRBJ1-1; D is unclear. Per the germline V gene, CDR1 is SGHTA and CDR2 is FQGNSA. This CDR3 is 13 amino acids long.